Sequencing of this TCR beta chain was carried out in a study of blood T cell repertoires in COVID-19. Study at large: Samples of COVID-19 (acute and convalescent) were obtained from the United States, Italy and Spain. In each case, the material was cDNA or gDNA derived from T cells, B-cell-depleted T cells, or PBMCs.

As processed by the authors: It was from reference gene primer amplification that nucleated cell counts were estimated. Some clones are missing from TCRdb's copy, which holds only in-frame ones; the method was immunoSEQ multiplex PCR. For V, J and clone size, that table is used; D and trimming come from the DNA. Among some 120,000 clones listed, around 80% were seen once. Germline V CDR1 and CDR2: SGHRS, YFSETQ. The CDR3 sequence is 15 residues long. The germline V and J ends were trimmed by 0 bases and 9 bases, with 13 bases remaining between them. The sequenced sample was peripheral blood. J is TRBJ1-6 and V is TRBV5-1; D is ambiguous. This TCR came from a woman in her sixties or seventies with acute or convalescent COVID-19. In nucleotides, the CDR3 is TGCGCCAGCAGCTTGGACGGGTCCATGTCTTCACCCCTCCACTTT. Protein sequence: CASSLDGSMSSPLHF. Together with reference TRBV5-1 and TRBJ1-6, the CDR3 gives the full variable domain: KAGVTQTPRYLIKTRGQQVTLSCSPISGHRSVSWYQQTPGQGLQFLFEYFSETQRNKGNFPGRFSGRQFSNSRSEMNVSTLELGDSALYLCASSLDGSMSSPLHFGNGTRLTVT.